This TCR beta chain was sequenced during a study of T cell responses to AZD1222 COVID-19 vaccine. For the study at large: Combined were second doses at about 4 or about 12 weeks.

Here immunoSEQ multiplex PCR was the method, and the copy in TCRdb shows in-frame clones only, minus some. This sample has 100,000 to 150,000 clones; more than 70% occur once, and the top ten carry about 4.3%. On this clone itself: Its antigen is still unknown.

Study conclusions and caveats: Spike-specific TCR breadth and depth both grew after two AZD1222 doses.

Germline CDR1 reads SGHNT; CDR2 reads YYREEE (reference sequence). Trimming pared 4 bases from V and 4 bases from J, leaving 17 bases between. CDR3 length: 15 amino acids. This chain uses TRBV5-4 with TRBJ2-5; D is perhaps TRBD2 (7 bases). The clonotype was recovered from an adult in good health. The starting material was peripheral blood, obtained on day 0 of AZD1222 vaccination. The CDR3 region has the DNA TGTGCCAGCAGCAGGCCGGGGGGCCCCCGAGAGACCCAGTACTTC. Amino acid sequence: CASSRPGGPRETQYF.